A single sample is the source of the 20 T cell receptor beta chains below, sequenced in a study of T cells in localized non-small cell lung cancer. TCRdb's copy holds only in-frame clones and misses some; the assay was immunoSEQ multiplex PCR. The sample yields 39,000 or so clones, 75% to 85% seen once. The sample in question was PBMCs, obtained before any cancer treatment. Receptors originate from a man aged 40-75 years with stage II lung adenocarcinoma.

The chain links TRBV9 to TRBJ2-5, with TRBD2 as a possible D gene (5 bases). The V end lost 0 bases, the J end lost 3 bases, and 12 bases lay between the germline ends. The CDR3 extends over 15 amino acids. Germline CDR1 reads SGDLS; CDR2 reads YYNGEE. In DNA form, the CDR3 reads TGTGCCAGCAGCGTAGGGGAGCGGAACGAAGAGACCCAGTACTTC. This codes for CASSVGERNEETQYF.

This clone occurred once. The chain carries TRBV4-1 and TRBJ2-2; tentatively, D is TRBD2 (5 bases). V lost 1 base and J 1 base, leaving 7 bases between the germline ends. The CDR3 length is 15 residues. CDR1 MGHRA and CDR2 YSYEKL come from the germline V gene. The CDR3 sequence: CASSQGTVNTGELFF. CDR3 bases: TGCGCCAGCAGCCAAGGGACTGTGAACACCGGGGAGCTGTTTTTT.

The chain carries TRBV30 and TRBJ2-5, with D hard to call. Germline V gives CDR1 GTSNPN, CDR2 SVGIG (reference sequence). The CDR3 runs to 16 residues. V gave up 2 bases and J gave up 3 bases, with 19 bases separating them. CDR3: CAWSSKMMIPEETQYF. The CDR3 DNA sequence: TGTGCCTGGAGTAGCAAAATGATGATCCCCGAAGAGACCCAGTACTTC.

This clone was observed a few times. This rearrangement joins TRBV30 to TRBJ1-5, with D possibly TRBD1 on 6 matching bases. The CDR3 runs to 15 residues. V was trimmed by 1 base and J by 0 bases, leaving 10 bases between them. The V gene's germline CDR1 is GTSNPN and CDR2 SVGIG (reference sequence). CDR3 sequence: CAWSEGTISNQPQHF. The CDR3 coding sequence is TGTGCCTGGAGTGAGGGGACAATTAGCAATCAGCCCCAGCATTTT.

The rearrangement joins TRBV11-3 to TRBJ2-3; the match to TRBD2 covers 13 bases. CDR1 is SGHNT and CDR2 is YENEEA in the germline V gene. This CDR3 comprises 18 residues. Trimming cost V 2 bases and J 2 bases; bases outside gene matches: 7. The CDR3 region has the DNA TGTGCCAGCAGCTTACCCCCGGGACTAGCGGGGTACACAGATACGCAGTATTTT. Translation gives CASSLPPGLAGYTDTQYF.

The genes are TRBV5-1 and TRBJ2-3; D perhaps matches TRBD1 (6 bases). The CDR3 is 16 amino acids. V was trimmed by 0 bases and J by 1 base, leaving 12 bases between them. Germline V CDR1 and CDR2: SGHRS, YFSETQ. The CDR3 DNA reads as TGCGCCAGCAGCTTGGGGGCGGCAGGGGGCACAGATACGCAGTATTTT. Amino acids: CASSLGAAGGTDTQYF.

The chain couples TRBV5-6 to TRBJ2-3, with D possibly being TRBD1 (6 bases). V dropped 0 bases and J dropped 6 bases, with 11 bases sitting between them. This CDR3 region has 14 residues. Germline CDR1 is SGHDT and CDR2 is YYEEEE. The CDR3 DNA reads as TGTGCCAGCAGCTTGGGGTGGGGGCTGGATACGCAGTATTTT. Its protein product is CASSLGWGLDTQYF.

The V gene is TRBV5-1, the J gene TRBJ2-5, with D perhaps matching TRBD1 or TRBD2 (5 bases each). From germline, CDR1 is SGHRS and CDR2 YFSETQ. The CDR3 consists of 13 residues. V shed 3 bases and J shed 2 bases, with 8 bases lying between them. CDR3: CASSWGWQETQYF. The CDR3 nucleotides are TGCGCCAGCAGCTGGGGGTGGCAAGAGACCCAGTACTTC.

The chain links TRBV19 to TRBJ2-2; D unclear. V lost 6 bases and J 0 bases, leaving 8 bases between the germline ends. CDR1 LNHDA and CDR2 SQIVND come from the germline V gene (reference sequence). This CDR3 has 14 amino acids. This chain's CDR3 is CASRRYSNTGELFF. The CDR3 bases are TGTGCCAGTAGGCGGTACTCGAACACCGGGGAGCTGTTTTTT.

The chain is built from TRBV5-6 and TRBJ2-5, with TRBD1 matching over 9 bases. J was trimmed by 5 bases and V by 0 bases; bases with no gene match: 5. The CDR3 is 15 amino acids. Germline CDR1 and CDR2: SGHDT and YYEEEE. This chain's CDR3 is CASSLGTGGEETQYF. The CDR3 region has the DNA TGTGCCAGCAGCTTGGGTACAGGGGGCGAGGAGACCCAGTACTTC.

The rearrangement joins TRBV7-2 to TRBJ2-1; maybe TRBD1 (6 bases). The CDR3 spans 15 residues. V lost 5 bases and J lost 9, with 20 bases in between. Germline values: CDR1 SGHTA, CDR2 FQGNSA. The CDR3 region is CASSLSGRPDSEQFF. The CDR3 DNA is TGTGCCAGCAGCCTCTCGGGACGGCCGGACAGTGAGCAGTTCTTC. The full variable domain, rest sourced from reference TRBV7-2 and TRBJ2-1, is GAGVSQSPSNKVTEKGKDVELRCDPISGHTALYWYRQSLGQGLEFLIYFQGNSAPDKSGLPSDRFSAERTGGSVSTLTIQRTQQEDSAVYLCASSLSGRPDSEQFFGPGTRLTVL.

The V call is TRBV6-6, the J call TRBJ2-3, with TRBD1 matching 8 bases. V shed 7 bases and J 4 bases; nucleotides not matched to a gene: 1. Germline CDR1 reads MNHNY; CDR2 reads SVGAGI (reference sequence). The CDR3 has 12 amino acids. The chain's CDR3 is CASTGGADTQYF. CDR3 nucleotides: TGTGCCAGCACAGGGGGCGCAGATACGCAGTATTTT.

This clone appeared a few times. J is TRBJ1-5 and V is TRBV19; D is unclear. Germline CDR1 reads LNHDA; CDR2 reads SQIVND (reference sequence). The length of the CDR3 is 14 residues. V dropped 1 base and J dropped 3 bases, with 7 bases sitting between them. The CDR3 loop is CASSIAQLNQPQHF. CDR3 DNA: TGTGCCAGTAGTATAGCACAGCTCAATCAGCCCCAGCATTTT.

The chain has TRBV9 and TRBJ2-5; 10 nucleotides match TRBD2. Germline CDR1 SGDLS, CDR2 YYNGEE. Trimming cost V 2 bases and J 5 bases; bases outside gene matches: 6. The CDR3 has 15 amino acids. The CDR3 DNA reads as TGTGCCAGCAGCGTGGCAGCGGGGGGGCGTGAGACCCAGTACTTC. Translating it yields CASSVAAGGRETQYF.

This clone has more than one count but fewer than ten. The chain joins TRBV6-5 to TRBJ1-3; unclear D gene. V shed 5 bases and J shed 4 bases, with 9 bases lying between them. This CDR3 has 13 amino acids. The germline CDR1 and CDR2 sequences are MNHEY and SVGAGI. CDR3 nucleotides: TGTGCCAGCAGTGAGGTCCGGGGAAACACCATATATTTT. Translation: CASSEVRGNTIYF.

The rearrangement links TRBV27 to TRBJ1-1, with D tentatively TRBD1 (6 bases). The length of the CDR3 is 15 residues. Germline CDR1 and CDR2: MNHEY and SMNVEV (reference sequence). Trimming shortened V by 4 bases and J by 1 base, and 13 bases separated the two germline ends. The CDR3: CASSSITGSNTEAFF. In nucleotides, the CDR3 is TGTGCCAGCAGTTCGATTACAGGGTCGAACACTGAAGCTTTCTTT.

The chain couples TRBV6-5 to TRBJ2-3; 7 bases fit TRBD1. The length of the CDR3 is 14 residues. V shed 5 bases and J 0 bases; nucleotides not matched to a gene: 2. Germline CDR1 reads MNHEY; CDR2 reads SVGAGI. The CDR3 is CASSQDRSTDTQYF. The CDR3, as DNA: TGTGCCAGCAGTCAGGACAGGAGCACAGATACGCAGTATTTT.

CDR3 region: CASSGGGSYNEQFF. For the CDR3, the DNA is TGCGCCAGCAGCGGAGGGGGTTCCTACAATGAGCAGTTCTTC. The genes are TRBV5-1 and TRBJ2-1; possibly TRBD1 or TRBD2 for D (6 bases each). V lost 4 bases and J 1 base, leaving 9 bases between the germline ends. In germline, CDR1 is SGHRS, CDR2 YFSETQ. The CDR3 totals 14 residues.

The chain is built from TRBV19 and TRBJ2-5; 12 bases are a match to TRBD2. Germline CDR1 reads LNHDA; CDR2 reads SQIVND (reference sequence). This CDR3 has 13 amino acids. V was pared by 10 bases and J by 5 bases, with 5 bases of the junction left unmatched. For the CDR3, the DNA is TGTGCCACCGGACTAGCGGGAATTGAGACCCAGTACTTC. Amino acid sequence: CATGLAGIETQYF.

The rearrangement joins TRBV19 to TRBJ2-5; the match to TRBD1 covers 11 bases. CDR1 and CDR2 (germline): LNHDA, SQIVND (reference sequence). After removal of 6 bases from V and 2 bases from J, the junction contained 8 bases not matched to a gene. The CDR3 totals 16 residues. The CDR3 here is CASRRTGTGGQETQYF. The DNA for the CDR3 is TGTGCCAGTAGGCGAACCGGGACAGGGGGACAAGAGACCCAGTACTTC. Looking up the rest from reference TRBV19 and TRBJ2-5 gives the full variable domain: DGGITQSPKYLFRKEGQNVTLSCEQNLNHDAMYWYRQDPGQGLRLIYYSQIVNDFQKGDIAEGYSVSREKKESFPLTVTSAQKNPTAFYLCASRRTGTGGQETQYFGPGTRLLVL.